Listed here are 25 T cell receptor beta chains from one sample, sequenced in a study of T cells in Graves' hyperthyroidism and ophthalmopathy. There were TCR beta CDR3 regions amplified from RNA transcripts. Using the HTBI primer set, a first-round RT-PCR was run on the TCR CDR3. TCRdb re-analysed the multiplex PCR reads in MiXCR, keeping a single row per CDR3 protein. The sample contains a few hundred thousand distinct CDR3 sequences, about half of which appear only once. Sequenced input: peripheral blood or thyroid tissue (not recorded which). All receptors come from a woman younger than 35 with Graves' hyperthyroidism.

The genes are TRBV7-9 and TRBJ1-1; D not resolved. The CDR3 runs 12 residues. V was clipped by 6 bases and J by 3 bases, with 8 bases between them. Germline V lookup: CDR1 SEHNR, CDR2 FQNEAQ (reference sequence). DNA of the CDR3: TGTGCCAGCAGGGGCCCGGACACTGAAGCTTTCTTT. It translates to CASRGPDTEAFF. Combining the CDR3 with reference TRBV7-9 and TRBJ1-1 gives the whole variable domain DTGVSQNPRHKITKRGQNVTFRCDPISEHNRLYWYRQTLGQGPEFLTYFQNEAQLEKSRLLSDRFSAERPKGSFSTLEIQRTEQGDSAMYLCASRGPDTEAFFGQGTRLTVV.

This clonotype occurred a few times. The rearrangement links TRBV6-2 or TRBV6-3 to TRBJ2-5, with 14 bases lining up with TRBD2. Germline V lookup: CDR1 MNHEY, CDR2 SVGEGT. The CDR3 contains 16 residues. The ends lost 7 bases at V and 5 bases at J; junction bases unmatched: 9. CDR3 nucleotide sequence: TGTGCCAGCACCAAGGGACTAGCGGGAGATGGGGAGACCCAGTACTTC. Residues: CASTKGLAGDGETQYF.

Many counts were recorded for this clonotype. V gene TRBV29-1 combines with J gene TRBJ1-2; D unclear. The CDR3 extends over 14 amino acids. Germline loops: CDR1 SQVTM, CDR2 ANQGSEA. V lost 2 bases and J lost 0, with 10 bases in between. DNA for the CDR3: TGCAGCGTTGAAAAAGGCTTAGCTAACTATGGCTACACCTTC. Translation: CSVEKGLANYGYTF.

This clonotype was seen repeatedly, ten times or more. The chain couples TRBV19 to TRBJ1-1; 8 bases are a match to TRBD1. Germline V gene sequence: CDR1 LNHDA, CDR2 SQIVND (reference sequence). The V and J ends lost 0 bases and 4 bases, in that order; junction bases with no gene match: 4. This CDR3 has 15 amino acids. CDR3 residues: CASSIDLDRGTEAFF. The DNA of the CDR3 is TGTGCCAGTAGTATAGACCTCGACAGGGGCACTGAAGCTTTCTTT. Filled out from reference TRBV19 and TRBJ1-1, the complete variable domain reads DGGITQSPKYLFRKEGQNVTLSCEQNLNHDAMYWYRQDPGQGLRLIYYSQIVNDFQKGDIAEGYSVSREKKESFPLTVTSAQKNPTAFYLCASSIDLDRGTEAFFGQGTRLTVV.

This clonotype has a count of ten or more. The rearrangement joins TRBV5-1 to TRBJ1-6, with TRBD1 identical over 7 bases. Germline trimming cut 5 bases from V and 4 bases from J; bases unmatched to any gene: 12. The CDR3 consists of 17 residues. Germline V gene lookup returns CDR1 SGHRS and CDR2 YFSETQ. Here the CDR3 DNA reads TGCGCCAGCAGTTTACGTCCCGGGACAGAATATAATTCACCCCTCCACTTT. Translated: CASSLRPGTEYNSPLHF.

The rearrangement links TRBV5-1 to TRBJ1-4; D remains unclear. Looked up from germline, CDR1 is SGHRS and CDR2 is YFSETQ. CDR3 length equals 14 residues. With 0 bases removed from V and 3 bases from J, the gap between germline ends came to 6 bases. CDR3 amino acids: CASSLGESNEKLFF. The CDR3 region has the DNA TGCGCCAGCAGCTTGGGGGAGTCTAATGAAAAACTGTTTTTT.

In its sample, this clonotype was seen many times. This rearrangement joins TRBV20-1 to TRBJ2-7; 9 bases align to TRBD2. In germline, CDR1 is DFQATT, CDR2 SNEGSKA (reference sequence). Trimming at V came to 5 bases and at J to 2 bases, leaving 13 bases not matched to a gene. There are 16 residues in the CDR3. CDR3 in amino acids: CSASDLGGRATYEQYF. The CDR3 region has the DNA TGCAGTGCTTCTGACTTAGGCGGGAGGGCCACCTACGAGCAGTACTTC.

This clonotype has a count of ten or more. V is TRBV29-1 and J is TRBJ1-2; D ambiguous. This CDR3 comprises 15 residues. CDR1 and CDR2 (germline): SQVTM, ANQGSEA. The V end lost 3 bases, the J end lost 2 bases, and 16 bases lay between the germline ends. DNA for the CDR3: TGCAGCGTTGATAGTGTAGGTATGGGCAACTATGGCTACACCTTC. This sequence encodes CSVDSVGMGNYGYTF.

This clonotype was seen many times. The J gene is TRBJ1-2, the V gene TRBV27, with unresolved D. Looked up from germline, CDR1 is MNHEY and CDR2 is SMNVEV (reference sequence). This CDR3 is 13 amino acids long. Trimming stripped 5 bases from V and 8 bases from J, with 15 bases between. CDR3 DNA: TGTGCCAGCAGTCACAGTTGGTCATCCGGCTACACCTTC. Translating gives CASSHSWSSGYTF.

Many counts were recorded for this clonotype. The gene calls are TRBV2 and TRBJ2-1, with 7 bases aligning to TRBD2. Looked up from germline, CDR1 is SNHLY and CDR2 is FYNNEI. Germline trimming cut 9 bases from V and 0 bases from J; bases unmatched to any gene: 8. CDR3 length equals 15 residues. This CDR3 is CASGEWGGSYNEQFF. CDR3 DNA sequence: TGTGCCAGTGGCGAGTGGGGGGGCTCCTACAATGAGCAGTTCTTC.

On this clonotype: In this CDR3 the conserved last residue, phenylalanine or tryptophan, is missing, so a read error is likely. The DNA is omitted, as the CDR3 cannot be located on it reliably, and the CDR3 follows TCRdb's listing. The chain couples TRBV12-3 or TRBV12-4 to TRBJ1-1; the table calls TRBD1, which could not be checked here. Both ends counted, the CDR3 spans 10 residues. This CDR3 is CASSPNRGRL.

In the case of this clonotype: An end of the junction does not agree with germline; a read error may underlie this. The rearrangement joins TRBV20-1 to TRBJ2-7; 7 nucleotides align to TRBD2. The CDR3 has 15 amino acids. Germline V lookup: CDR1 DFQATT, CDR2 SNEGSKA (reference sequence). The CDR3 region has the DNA TGCAGTGCAAGAGACGTAGCGGGTGACTCCTACGAGCAGTACTTC. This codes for CSARDVAGDSYEQYF.

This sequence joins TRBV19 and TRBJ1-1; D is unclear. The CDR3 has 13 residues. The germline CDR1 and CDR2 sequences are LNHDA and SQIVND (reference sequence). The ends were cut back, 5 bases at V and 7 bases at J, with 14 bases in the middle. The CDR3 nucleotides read TGTGCCAGTAGTGGTGGAAACTACAATGAAGCTTTCTTT. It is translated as CASSGGNYNEAFF.

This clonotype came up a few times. As DNA, the CDR3 is TGTGCCAGCAGCCAAGTTCAGCTAGCTAACTATGGCTACACCTTC. It is translated as CASSQVQLANYGYTF. The J gene is TRBJ1-2, the V gene TRBV3-1; D is ambiguous. The CDR3 covers 15 residues. CDR1 LGHDT and CDR2 YNNKEL come from the germline V gene (reference sequence). Trimming removed 1 base from V and 0 bases from J, with 9 bases in between.

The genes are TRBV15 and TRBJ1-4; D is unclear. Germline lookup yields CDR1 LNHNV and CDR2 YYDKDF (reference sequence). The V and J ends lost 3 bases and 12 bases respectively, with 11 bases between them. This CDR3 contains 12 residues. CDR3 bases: TGTGCCACCAGCAGTGCCCGGTTAGAACTGTTTTTT. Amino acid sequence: CATSSARLELFF.

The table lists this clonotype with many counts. In DNA, the CDR3 is TGTGCCAGCACCCTGAGGCTAGCGGGAGGTATCAGCGAGCAGTACTTC. The encoded protein is CASTLRLAGGISEQYF. The chain links TRBV12-3 or TRBV12-4 to TRBJ2-7; TRBD2 agrees at 11 bases. There are 16 residues in the CDR3. Trimming removed 7 bases from V and 6 bases from J; junction bases left unmatched: 14.

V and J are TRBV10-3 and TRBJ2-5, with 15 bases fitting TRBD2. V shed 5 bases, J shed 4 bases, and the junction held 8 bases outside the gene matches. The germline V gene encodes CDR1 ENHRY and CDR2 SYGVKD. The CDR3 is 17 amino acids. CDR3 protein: CAISPGLAGGRRETQYF. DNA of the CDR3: TGTGCCATCAGTCCGGGACTAGCGGGAGGAAGGCGAGAGACCCAGTACTTC.

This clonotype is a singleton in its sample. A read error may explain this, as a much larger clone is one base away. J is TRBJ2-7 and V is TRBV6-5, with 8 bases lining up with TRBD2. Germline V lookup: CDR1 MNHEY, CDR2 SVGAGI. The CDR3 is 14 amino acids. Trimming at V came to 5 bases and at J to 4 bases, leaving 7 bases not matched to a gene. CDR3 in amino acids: CASSHHGRGYEQYF. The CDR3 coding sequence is TGTGCCAGCAGTCACCACGGGAGGGGGTACGAGCAGTACTTC.

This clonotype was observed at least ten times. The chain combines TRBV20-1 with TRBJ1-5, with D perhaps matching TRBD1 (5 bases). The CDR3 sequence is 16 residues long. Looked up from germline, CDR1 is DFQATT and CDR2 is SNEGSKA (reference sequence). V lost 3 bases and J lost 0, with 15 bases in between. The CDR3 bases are TGCAGTGCTAGTGGCTCGGGGCTTTATAGCAATCAGCCCCAGCATTTT. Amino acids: CSASGSGLYSNQPQHF.

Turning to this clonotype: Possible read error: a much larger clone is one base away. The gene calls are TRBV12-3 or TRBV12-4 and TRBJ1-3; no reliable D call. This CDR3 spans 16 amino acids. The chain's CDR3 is CASRRSPTTLGSTIYF. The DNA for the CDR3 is TGTGCCAGCAGGAGGTCCCCCACAACCCTTGGAAGCACCATATATTTT.

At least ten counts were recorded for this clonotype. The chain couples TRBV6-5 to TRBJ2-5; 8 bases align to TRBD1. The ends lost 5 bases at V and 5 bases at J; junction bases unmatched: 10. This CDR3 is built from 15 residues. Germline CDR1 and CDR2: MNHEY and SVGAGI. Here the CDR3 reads CASSELTGVKETQYF. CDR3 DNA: TGTGCCAGCAGTGAGCTGACAGGGGTTAAGGAGACCCAGTACTTC.

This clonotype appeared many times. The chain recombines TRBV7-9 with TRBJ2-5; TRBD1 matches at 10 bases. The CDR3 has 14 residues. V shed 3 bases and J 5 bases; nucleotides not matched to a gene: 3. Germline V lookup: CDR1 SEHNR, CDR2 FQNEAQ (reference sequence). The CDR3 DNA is TGTGCCAGCAGCTTCGGGACAGGGGTGGAGACCCAGTACTTC. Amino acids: CASSFGTGVETQYF.

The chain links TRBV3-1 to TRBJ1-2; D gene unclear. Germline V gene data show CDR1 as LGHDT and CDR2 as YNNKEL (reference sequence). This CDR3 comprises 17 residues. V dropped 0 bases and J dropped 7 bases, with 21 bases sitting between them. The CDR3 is CASSQDGRRGVTGGYTF. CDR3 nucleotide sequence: TGTGCCAGCAGCCAAGATGGCCGCCGGGGAGTCACGGGTGGCTACACCTTC.

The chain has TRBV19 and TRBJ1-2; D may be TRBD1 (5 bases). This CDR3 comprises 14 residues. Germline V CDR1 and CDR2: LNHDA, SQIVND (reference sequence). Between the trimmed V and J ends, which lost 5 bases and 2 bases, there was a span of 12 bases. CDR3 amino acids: CASSPTYRNYGYTF. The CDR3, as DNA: TGTGCCAGTAGTCCCACGTACAGGAACTATGGCTACACCTTC.

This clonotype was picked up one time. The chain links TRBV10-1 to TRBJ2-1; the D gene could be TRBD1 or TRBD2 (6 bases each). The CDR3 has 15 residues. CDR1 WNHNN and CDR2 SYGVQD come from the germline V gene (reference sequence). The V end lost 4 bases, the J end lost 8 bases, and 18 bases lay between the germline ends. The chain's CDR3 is CASSVSRQGRHEQFF. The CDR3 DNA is TGCGCCAGCAGTGTATCCCGGCAGGGGAGGCATGAGCAGTTCTTC.